Described below is a single T cell receptor beta chain sequence and its context. As yet, its antigen is unknown. An end of the junction does not agree with germline; a read error may underlie this. Unsorted whole blood supplied the RNA, and germline DNA was extracted too. Sampling before surgery obtained roughly 4.1 milliliters of peripheral blood. This entry comes from a study of tumor-infiltrating lymphocytes in primary liver carcinoma. Broader study findings: Lesser overlap characterized tumor-adjacent and tumor-blood pairs relative to tumor region pairs.

The CDR3 contains 15 residues. Per germline, CDR1 MNHNS and CDR2 SASEGT. The template, roughly 510 ng total RNA, yielded TCR beta cDNA made with a constant-region primer. Generation of the TCR beta libraries relied on three nested multiplex PCR rounds using slightly modified ARM-PCR. TRBV1-TRBV30 forward and Cbeta reverse primers drove the first two roughly 10-cycle rounds. TCRdb called the multiplex PCR reads again in MiXCR, with one record for every CDR3 protein. The table shows fewer than 400,000 distinct CDR3 sequences, with less than 75% occurring only once. Sequences were obtained from peripheral blood. This clonotype originated in a man aged 35-49 years with primary liver carcinoma and hepatitis B virus infection. V usage is TRBV6-1 and J usage is TRBJ2-3; D is uncertain. Here the CDR3 reads CTSSRVEPSTDTQYF. In DNA, the CDR3 is TGTACCAGCTCTCGTGTGGAGCCCAGCACAGATACGCAGTATTTT.